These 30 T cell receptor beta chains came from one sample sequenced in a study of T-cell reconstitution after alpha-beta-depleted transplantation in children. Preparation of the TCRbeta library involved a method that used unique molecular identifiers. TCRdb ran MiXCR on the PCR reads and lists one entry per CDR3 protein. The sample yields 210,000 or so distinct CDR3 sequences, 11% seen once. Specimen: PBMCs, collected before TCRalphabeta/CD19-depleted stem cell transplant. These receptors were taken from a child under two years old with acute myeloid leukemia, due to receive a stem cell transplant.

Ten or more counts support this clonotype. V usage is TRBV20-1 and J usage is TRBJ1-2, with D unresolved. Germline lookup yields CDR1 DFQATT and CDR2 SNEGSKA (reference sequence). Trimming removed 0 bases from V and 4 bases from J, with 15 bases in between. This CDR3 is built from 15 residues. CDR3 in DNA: TGCAGTGCTAGAGATGAAGGTGGCGCGGCCTATGGCTACACCTTC. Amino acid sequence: CSARDEGGAAYGYTF.

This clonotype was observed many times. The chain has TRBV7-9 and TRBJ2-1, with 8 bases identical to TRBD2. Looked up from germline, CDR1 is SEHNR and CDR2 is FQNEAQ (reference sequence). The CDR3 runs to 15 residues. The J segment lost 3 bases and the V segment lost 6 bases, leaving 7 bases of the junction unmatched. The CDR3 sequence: CASSFGLAGYNEQFF. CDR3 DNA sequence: TGTGCCAGCAGTTTCGGACTAGCAGGCTACAATGAGCAGTTCTTC.

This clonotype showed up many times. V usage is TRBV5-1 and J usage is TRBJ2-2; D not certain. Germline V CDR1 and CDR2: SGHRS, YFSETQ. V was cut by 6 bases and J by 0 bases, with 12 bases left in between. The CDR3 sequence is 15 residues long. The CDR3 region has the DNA TGCGCCAGCACCCCGAAGACCGCGAACACCGGGGAGCTGTTTTTT. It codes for CASTPKTANTGELFF. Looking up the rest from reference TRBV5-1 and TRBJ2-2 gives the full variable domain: KAGVTQTPRYLIKTRGQQVTLSCSPISGHRSVSWYQQTPGQGLQFLFEYFSETQRNKGNFPGRFSGRQFSNSRSEMNVSTLELGDSALYLCASTPKTANTGELFFGEGSRLTVL.

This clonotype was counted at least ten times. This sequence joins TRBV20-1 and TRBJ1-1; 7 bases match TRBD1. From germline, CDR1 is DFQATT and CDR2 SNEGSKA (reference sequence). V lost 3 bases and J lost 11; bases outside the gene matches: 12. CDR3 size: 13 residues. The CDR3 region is CSASTQGLGAAFF. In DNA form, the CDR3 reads TGCAGTGCTAGCACACAGGGGTTAGGTGCGGCTTTCTTT.

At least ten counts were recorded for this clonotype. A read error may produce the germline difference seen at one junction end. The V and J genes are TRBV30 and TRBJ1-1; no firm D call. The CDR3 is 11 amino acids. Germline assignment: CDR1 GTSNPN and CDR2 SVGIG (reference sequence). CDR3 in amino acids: CSWSVLGRAFF. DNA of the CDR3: TGTTCCTGGAGTGTATTGGGGAGAGCTTTCTTT.

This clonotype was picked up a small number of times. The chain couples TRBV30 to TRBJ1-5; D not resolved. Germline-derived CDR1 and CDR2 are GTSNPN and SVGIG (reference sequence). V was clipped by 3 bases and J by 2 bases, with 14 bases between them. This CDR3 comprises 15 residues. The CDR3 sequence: CAWRKGPAGNQPQHF. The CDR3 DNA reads TGTGCCTGGAGAAAGGGCCCAGCGGGCAATCAGCCCCAGCATTTT.

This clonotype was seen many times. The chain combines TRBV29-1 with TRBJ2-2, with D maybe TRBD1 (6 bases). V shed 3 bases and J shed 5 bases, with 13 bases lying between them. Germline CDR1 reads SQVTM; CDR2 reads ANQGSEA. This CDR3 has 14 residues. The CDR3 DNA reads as TGCAGCGTTGAGACAGGCCTGGGGACCGGGGAGCTGTTTTTT. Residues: CSVETGLGTGELFF.

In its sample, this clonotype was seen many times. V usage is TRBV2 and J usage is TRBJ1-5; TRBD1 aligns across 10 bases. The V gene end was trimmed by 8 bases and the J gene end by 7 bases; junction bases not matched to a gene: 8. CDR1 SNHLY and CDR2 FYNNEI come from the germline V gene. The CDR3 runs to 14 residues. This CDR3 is CASQRGQGLQPQHF. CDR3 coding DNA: TGTGCCAGCCAGAGGGGACAGGGGCTACAGCCCCAGCATTTT.

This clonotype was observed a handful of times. CDR3 coding DNA: TGTGCCAGCAGCTTAGAGGGAATGGCTGGAAACACCATATATTTT. This encodes CASSLEGMAGNTIYF. This sequence joins TRBV7-9 and TRBJ1-3; no clear D. The CDR3 covers 15 residues. The V end was cut by 1 base, the J end by 2 bases, with 9 bases between. Germline lookup yields CDR1 SEHNR and CDR2 FQNEAQ (reference sequence).

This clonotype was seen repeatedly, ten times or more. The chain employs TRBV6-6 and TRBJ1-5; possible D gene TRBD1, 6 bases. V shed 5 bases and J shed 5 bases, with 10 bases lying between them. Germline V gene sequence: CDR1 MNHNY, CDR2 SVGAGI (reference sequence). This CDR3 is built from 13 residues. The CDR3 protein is CASSTGWDQPQHF. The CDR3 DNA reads TGTGCCAGCAGTACAGGGTGGGATCAGCCCCAGCATTTT.

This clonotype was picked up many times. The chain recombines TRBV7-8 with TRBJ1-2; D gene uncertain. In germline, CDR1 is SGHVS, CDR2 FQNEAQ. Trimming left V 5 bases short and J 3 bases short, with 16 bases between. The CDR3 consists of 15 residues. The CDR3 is CASSLGLLRDYGYTF. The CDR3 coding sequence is TGTGCCAGCAGCCTCGGACTGCTTAGGGACTATGGCTACACCTTC.

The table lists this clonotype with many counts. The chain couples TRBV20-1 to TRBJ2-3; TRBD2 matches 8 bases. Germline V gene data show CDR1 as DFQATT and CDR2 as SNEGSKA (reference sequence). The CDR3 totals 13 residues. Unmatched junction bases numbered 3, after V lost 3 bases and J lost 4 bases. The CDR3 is CSASGGVADTQYF. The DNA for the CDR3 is TGCAGTGCTAGCGGGGGGGTGGCAGATACGCAGTATTTT.

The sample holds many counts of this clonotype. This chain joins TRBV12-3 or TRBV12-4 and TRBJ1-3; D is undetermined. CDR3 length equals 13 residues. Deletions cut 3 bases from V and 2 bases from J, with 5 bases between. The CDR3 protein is CASSFPPGNTIYF. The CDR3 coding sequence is TGTGCCAGCAGTTTCCCTCCTGGAAACACCATATATTTT.

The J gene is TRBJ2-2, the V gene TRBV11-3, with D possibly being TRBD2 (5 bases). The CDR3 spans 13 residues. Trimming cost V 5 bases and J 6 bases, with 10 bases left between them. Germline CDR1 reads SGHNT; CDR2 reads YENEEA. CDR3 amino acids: CASSRSSAGELFF. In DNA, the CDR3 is TGTGCCAGCAGCCGAAGTAGCGCCGGGGAGCTGTTTTTT.

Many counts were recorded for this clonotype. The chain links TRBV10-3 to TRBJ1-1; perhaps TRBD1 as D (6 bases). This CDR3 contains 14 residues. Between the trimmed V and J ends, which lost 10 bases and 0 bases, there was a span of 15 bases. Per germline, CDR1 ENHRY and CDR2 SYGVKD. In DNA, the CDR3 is TGTGCCACCGTCGCCGGGACACTGAACACTGAAGCTTTCTTT. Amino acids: CATVAGTLNTEAFF.

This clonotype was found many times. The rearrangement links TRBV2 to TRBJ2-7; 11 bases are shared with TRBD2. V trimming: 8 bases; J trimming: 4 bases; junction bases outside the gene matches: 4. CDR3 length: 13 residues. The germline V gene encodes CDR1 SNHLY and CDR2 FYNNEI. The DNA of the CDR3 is TGTGCCAGCCAGACTAGCGGGATTTACGAGCAGTACTTC. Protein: CASQTSGIYEQYF. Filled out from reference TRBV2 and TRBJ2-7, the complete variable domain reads EPEVTQTPSHQVTQMGQEVILRCVPISNHLYFYWYRQILGQKVEFLVSFYNNEISEKSEIFDDQFSVERPDGSNFTLKIRSTKLEDSAMYFCASQTSGIYEQYFGPGTRLTVT.

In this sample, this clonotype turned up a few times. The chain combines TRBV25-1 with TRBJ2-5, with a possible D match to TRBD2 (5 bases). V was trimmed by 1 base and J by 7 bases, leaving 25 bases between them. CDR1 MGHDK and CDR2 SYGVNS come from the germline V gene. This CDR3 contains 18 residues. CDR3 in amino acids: CASSEFPLQSSTAGTQYF. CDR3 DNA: TGTGCCAGCAGTGAATTCCCTCTTCAAAGCTCAACCGCGGGGACCCAGTACTTC.

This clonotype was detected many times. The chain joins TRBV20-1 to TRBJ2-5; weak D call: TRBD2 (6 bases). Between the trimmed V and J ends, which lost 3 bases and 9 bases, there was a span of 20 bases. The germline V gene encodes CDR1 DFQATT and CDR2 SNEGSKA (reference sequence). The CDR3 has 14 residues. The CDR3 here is CSASLLASRGAQYF. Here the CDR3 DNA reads TGCAGTGCTAGTTTGCTAGCGAGCCGCGGGGCCCAGTACTTC.

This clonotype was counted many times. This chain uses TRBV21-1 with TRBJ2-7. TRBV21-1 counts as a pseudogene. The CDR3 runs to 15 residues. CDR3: CASSKLVPGPYEQYF. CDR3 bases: TGTGCCAGCAGCAAATTGGTTCCGGGCCCCTACGAGCAGTACTTC.

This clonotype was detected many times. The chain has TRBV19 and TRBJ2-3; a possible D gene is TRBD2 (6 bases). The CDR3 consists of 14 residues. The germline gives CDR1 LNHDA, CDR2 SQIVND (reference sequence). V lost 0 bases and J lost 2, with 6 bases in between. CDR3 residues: CASSIERDTDTQYF. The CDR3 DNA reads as TGTGCCAGTAGTATAGAGCGGGACACAGATACGCAGTATTTT.

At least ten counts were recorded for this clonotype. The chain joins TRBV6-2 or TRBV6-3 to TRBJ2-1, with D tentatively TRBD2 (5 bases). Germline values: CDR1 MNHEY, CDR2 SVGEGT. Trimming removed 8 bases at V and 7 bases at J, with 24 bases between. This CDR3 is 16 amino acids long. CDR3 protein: CASCNSSPRTGNEQFF. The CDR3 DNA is TGTGCCAGCTGTAACTCCAGCCCCCGGACTGGAAATGAGCAGTTCTTC.

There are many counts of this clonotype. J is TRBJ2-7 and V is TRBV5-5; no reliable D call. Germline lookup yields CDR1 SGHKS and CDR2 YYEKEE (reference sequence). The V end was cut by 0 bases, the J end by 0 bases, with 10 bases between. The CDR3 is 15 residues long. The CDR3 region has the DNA TGTGCCAGCAGCTTGGAGGTCGTGGTCTCCTACGAGCAGTACTTC. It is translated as CASSLEVVVSYEQYF.

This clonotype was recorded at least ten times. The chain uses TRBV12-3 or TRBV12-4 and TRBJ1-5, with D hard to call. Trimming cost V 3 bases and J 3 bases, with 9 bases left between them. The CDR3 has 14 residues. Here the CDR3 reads CASSFRDSNQPQHF. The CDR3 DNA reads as TGTGCCAGCAGTTTCCGGGATTCCAATCAGCCCCAGCATTTT.

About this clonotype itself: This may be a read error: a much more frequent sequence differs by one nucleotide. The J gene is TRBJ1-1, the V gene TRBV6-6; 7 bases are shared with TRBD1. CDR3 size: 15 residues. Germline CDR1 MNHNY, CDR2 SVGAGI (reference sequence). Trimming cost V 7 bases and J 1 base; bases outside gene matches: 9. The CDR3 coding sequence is TGTGCCAGCACTAGCGGACAGGCGGCGAACACTGAAGCTTTCTTT. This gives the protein CASTSGQAANTEAFF.

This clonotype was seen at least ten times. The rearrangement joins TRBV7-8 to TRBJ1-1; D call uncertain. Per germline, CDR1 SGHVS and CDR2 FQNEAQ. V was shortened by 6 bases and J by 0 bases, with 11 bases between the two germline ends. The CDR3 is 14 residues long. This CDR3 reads CASSPDLLNTEAFF. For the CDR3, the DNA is TGTGCCAGCAGTCCTGACCTCCTGAACACTGAAGCTTTCTTT.

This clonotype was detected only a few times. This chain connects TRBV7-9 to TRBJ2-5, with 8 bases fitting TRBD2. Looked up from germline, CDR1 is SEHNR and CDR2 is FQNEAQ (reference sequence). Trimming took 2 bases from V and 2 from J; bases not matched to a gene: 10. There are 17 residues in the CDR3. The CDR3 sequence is CASSLSAGGPFQETQYF. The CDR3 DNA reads TGTGCCAGCAGCTTATCGGCGGGGGGCCCGTTTCAAGAGACCCAGTACTTC.

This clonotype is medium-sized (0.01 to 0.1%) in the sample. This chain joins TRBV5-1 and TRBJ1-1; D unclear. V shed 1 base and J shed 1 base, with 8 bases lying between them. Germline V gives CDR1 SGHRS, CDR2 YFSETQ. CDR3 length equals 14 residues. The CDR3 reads CASSLSPANTEAFF. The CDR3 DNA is TGCGCCAGCAGCTTGAGCCCTGCGAACACTGAAGCTTTCTTT.

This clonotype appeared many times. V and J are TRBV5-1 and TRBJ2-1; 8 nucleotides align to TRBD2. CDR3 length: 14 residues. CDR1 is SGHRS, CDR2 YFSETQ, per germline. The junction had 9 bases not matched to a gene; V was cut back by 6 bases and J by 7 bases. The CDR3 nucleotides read TGCGCCAGCAAATCAGGGACTAGAGGAAATGAGCAGTTCTTC. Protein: CASKSGTRGNEQFF.

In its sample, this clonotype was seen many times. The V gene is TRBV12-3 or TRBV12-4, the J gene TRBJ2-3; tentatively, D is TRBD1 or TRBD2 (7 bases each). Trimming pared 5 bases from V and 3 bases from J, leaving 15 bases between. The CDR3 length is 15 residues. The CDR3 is CASSPGGEGTDTQYF. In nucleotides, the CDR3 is TGTGCCAGCAGTCCAGGGGGGGAGGGGACAGATACGCAGTATTTT.

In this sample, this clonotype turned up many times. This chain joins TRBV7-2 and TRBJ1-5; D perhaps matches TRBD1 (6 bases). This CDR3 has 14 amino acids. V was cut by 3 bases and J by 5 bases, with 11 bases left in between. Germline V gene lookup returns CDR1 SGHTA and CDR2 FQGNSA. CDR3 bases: TGTGCCAGCAGCTTCCAGGGGACGCATCAGCCCCAGCATTTT. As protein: CASSFQGTHQPQHF.